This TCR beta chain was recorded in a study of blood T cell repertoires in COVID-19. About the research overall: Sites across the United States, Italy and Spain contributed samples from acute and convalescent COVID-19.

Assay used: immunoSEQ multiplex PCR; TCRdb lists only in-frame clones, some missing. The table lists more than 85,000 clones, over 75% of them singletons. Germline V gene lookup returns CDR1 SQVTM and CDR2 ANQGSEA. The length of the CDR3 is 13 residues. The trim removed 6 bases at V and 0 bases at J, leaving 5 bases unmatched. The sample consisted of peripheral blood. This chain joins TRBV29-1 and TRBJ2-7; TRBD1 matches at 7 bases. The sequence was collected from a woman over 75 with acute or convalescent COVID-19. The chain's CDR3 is CSVSQGSSYEQYF. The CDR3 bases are TGCAGCGTCTCACAGGGGAGCTCCTACGAGCAGTACTTC.